The subject of this entry is one T cell receptor beta chain. This sample was included in a study of patients and donors after allogeneic stem cell transplantation. TCRdb independently ran MiXCR on the RT-PCR reads; one entry per CDR3 protein. The sample lists roughly 960,000 distinct CDR3 sequences; around 17% were seen once. Germline trimming cut 3 bases from V and 7 bases from J; bases unmatched to any gene: 10. Germline-derived CDR1 and CDR2 are DFQATT and SNEGSKA (reference sequence). This CDR3 is 15 amino acids long. The V gene is TRBV20-1, the J gene TRBJ2-1; 9 bases are a match to TRBD1. The source material was blood, either unsorted or a sorted T cell fraction (not recorded which). This clonotype originated in a human donor who was either an allogeneic HSCT recipient or a stem cell or donor lymphocyte infusion donor (not recorded which). It is not recorded whose cells these are; they may come from a transplant donor. The CDR3 region is CSASSPGQGLNEQFF. Here the CDR3 DNA reads TGCAGTGCTAGTTCACCGGGACAGGGCCTGAATGAGCAGTTCTTC.